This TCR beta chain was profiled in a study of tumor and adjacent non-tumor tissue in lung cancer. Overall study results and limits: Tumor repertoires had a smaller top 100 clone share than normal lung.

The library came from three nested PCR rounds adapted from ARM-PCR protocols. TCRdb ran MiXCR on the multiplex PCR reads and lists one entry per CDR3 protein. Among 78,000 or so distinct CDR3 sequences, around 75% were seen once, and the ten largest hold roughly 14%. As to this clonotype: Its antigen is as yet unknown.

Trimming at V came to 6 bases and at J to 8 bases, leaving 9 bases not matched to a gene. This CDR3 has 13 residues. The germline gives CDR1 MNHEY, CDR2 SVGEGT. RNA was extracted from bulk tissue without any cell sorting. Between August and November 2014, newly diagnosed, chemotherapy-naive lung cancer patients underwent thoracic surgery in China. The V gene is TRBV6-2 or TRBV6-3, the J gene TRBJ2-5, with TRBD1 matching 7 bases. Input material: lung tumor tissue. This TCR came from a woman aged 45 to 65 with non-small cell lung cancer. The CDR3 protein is CASRNRGFETQYF. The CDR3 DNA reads TGTGCCAGCAGGAACAGGGGTTTTGAAACCCAGTACTTC.